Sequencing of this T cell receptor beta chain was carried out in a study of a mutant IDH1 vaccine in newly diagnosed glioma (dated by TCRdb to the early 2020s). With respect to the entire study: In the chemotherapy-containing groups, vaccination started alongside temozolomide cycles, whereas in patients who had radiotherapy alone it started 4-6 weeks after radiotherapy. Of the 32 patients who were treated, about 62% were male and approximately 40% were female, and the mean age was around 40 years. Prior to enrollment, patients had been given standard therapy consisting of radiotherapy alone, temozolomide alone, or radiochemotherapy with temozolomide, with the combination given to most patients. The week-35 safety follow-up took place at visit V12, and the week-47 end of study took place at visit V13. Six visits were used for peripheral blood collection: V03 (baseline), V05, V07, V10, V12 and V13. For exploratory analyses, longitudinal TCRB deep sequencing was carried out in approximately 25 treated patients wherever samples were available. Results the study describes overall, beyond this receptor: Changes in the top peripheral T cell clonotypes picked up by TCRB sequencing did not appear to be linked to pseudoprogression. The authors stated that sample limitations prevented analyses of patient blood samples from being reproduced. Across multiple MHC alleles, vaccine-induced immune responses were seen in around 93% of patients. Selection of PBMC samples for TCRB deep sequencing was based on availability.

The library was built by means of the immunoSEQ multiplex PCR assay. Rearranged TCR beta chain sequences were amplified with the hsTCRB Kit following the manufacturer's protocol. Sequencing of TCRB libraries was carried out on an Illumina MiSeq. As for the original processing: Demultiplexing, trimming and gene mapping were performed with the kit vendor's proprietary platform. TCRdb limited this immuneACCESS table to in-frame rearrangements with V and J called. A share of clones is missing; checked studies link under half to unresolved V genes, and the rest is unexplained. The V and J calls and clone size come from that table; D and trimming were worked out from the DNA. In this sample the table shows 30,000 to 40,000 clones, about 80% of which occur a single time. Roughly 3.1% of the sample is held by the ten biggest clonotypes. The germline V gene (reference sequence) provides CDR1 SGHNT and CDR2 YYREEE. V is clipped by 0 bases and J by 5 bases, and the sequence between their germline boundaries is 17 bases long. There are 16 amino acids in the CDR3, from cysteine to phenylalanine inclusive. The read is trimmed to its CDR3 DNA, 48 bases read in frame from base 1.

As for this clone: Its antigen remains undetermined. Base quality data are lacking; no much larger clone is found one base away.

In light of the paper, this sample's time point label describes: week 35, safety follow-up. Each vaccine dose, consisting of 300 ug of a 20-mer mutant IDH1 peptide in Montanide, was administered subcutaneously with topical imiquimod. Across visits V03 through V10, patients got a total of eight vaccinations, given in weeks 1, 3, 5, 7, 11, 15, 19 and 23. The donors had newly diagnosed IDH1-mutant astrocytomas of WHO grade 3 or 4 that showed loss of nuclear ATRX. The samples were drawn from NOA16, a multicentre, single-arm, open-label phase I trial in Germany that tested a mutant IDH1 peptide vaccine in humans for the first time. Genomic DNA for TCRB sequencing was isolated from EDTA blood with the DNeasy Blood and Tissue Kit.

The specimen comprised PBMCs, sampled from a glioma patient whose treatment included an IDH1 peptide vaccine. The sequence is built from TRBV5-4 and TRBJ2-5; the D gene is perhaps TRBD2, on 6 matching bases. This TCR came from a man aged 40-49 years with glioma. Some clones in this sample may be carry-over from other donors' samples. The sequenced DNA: TGTGCCAGCAGCTTGGCCGTGGGCGGGGTGTCGGAGACCCAGTACTTC. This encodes CASSLAVGGVSETQYF.